A single sample is the source of the 28 T cell receptor beta chains below, sequenced in a study of T cells in localized non-small cell lung cancer. The assay was immunoSEQ multiplex PCR, and TCRdb's table has in-frame clones only and misses some. Counted here are nearly 15,000 clones, 75% to 90% occurring once; the ten biggest clones make up 24%. Sequences were derived from peripheral blood, sampled before any cancer treatment. Every receptor here comes from a female donor older than 55 with stage I squamous cell lung carcinoma.

The chain employs TRBV2 and TRBJ2-1, with TRBD1 identical over 9 bases. The ends lost 6 bases at V and 5 bases at J; junction bases unmatched: 8. The germline V gene has CDR1 SNHLY and CDR2 FYNNEI. The CDR3 runs to 15 residues. The CDR3 coding sequence is TGTGCCAGCAGCCCTCGGGACAGGGTTAACAATGAGCAGTTCTTC. It translates to CASSPRDRVNNEQFF.

The CDR3 loop reads CASSVSGPGETQYF. CDR3 in DNA: TGTGCCAGCAGCGTTAGCGGGCCAGGAGAGACCCAGTACTTC. The chain couples TRBV7-2 to TRBJ2-5; the match to TRBD2 covers 7 bases. Looked up from germline, CDR1 is SGHTA and CDR2 is FQGNSA. Germline trimming cut 5 bases from V and 4 bases from J; bases unmatched to any gene: 7. This CDR3 has 14 amino acids.

The chain is built from TRBV2 and TRBJ2-1; the match to TRBD1 covers 9 bases. The CDR3 runs 13 residues. The germline V gene encodes CDR1 SNHLY and CDR2 FYNNEI. The trim removed 5 bases at V and 9 bases at J, leaving 5 bases unmatched. This CDR3 is CASSLQGAGEQFF. CDR3 coding DNA: TGTGCCAGCAGTCTACAGGGGGCGGGTGAGCAGTTCTTC.

V usage is TRBV30 and J usage is TRBJ2-3, with a tentative D call TRBD1 (5 bases). Germline-derived CDR1 and CDR2 are GTSNPN and SVGIG (reference sequence). V gave up 1 base and J gave up 0 bases, with 5 bases separating them. The CDR3 runs 13 residues. The DNA for the CDR3 is TGTGCCTGGAGTGGGGGCAGCACAGATACGCAGTATTTT. This sequence encodes CAWSGGSTDTQYF.

In this sample, this clone turned up once. The gene calls are TRBV4-2 and TRBJ1-2, with 7 bases matching TRBD1. V lost 4 bases and J lost 7; bases outside the gene matches: 12. This CDR3 has 15 amino acids. Per the germline V gene, CDR1 is LGHNA and CDR2 is YNFKEQ. Here the CDR3 DNA reads TGTGCCAGCAGCCGAGTCGACAGGGACGTCGGTGGCTACACCTTC. Protein product: CASSRVDRDVGGYTF.

The gene calls are TRBV9 and TRBJ1-2, with TRBD1 matching over 7 bases. The CDR3 has 16 amino acids. The germline V gene has CDR1 SGDLS and CDR2 YYNGEE. Trimming took 4 bases from V and 4 from J; bases not matched to a gene: 13. The CDR3: CASSFQQQGSPYGYTF. The CDR3 DNA sequence: TGTGCCAGCAGCTTCCAACAACAGGGGTCTCCCTATGGCTACACCTTC.

This chain links TRBV11-2 with TRBJ2-5; D may correspond to TRBD1 or TRBD2 (5 bases each). Germline values: CDR1 SGHAT, CDR2 FQNNGV. The CDR3 runs 14 residues. V was shortened by 1 base and J by 6 bases, with 12 bases between the two germline ends. The CDR3 region has the DNA TGTGCCAGCAGCTTAGCGACGGGGCGGAAGACCCAGTACTTC. Residues: CASSLATGRKTQYF. Using reference TRBV11-2 and TRBJ2-5 for the parts outside the CDR3, the full variable domain is EAGVAQSPRYKIIEKRQSVAFWCNPISGHATLYWYQQILGQGPKLLIQFQNNGVVDDSQLPKDRFSAERLKGVDSTLKIQPAKLEDSAVYLCASSLATGRKTQYFGPGTRLLVL.

The chain uses TRBV5-1 and TRBJ1-5; 7 bases are a match to TRBD1. Germline lookup yields CDR1 SGHRS and CDR2 YFSETQ. V was clipped by 3 bases and J by 4 bases; unmatched bases: 4. This CDR3 spans 14 amino acids. The CDR3, as DNA: TGCGCCAGCAGCTCGACAGGGAAGAATCAGCCCCAGCATTTT. It specifies CASSSTGKNQPQHF.

The genes are TRBV15 and TRBJ2-5; D unclear. Trimming cost V 1 base and J 2 bases, with 2 bases left between them. Germline V gene sequence: CDR1 LNHNV, CDR2 YYDKDF (reference sequence). This CDR3 has 12 amino acids. The CDR3 loop reads CATSRVQETQYF. In nucleotides, the CDR3 is TGTGCCACCAGCAGAGTTCAAGAGACCCAGTACTTC.

The chain has TRBV18 and TRBJ2-1; D is perhaps TRBD2 (6 bases). Looked up from germline, CDR1 is KGHSH and CDR2 is LQKENI. The CDR3 contains 11 residues. The germline V and J ends were trimmed by 4 bases and 10 bases, with 8 bases remaining between them. DNA of the CDR3: TGTGCCAGCTCACTAGGAGGGGAGCAGTTCTTC. It is translated as CASSLGGEQFF.

The J gene is TRBJ2-4, the V gene TRBV6-6, with 9 nucleotides matching TRBD1. The J segment lost 2 bases and the V segment lost 6 bases, leaving 8 bases of the junction unmatched. Germline CDR1 reads MNHNY; CDR2 reads SVGAGI (reference sequence). This CDR3 contains 16 residues. The CDR3 loop is CASSVAGTGPKNIQYF. The CDR3 DNA reads as TGTGCCAGCAGCGTAGCTGGGACAGGGCCCAAAAACATTCAGTACTTC.

This chain uses TRBV10-1 with TRBJ2-1; weak D call: TRBD2 (7 bases). This CDR3 contains 15 residues. Germline CDR1 is WNHNN and CDR2 is SYGVQD (reference sequence). Trimming took 2 bases from V and 8 from J, leaving 16 bases between them. The CDR3 region is CASSEPNGGRDEQFF. The DNA of the CDR3 is TGCGCCAGCAGTGAGCCAAACGGGGGGCGGGATGAGCAGTTCTTC.

This chain links TRBV19 with TRBJ2-5, with D maybe TRBD2 (7 bases). The CDR3 has 14 amino acids. Germline CDR1 reads LNHDA; CDR2 reads SQIVND (reference sequence). Trimming removed 5 bases at V and 5 bases at J, with 15 bases between. DNA of the CDR3: TGTGCCAGTAGTCCCTGGGGGGGGGCGGAGACCCAGTACTTC. Its protein product is CASSPWGGAETQYF.

This clone was counted only a few times. V and J are TRBV18 and TRBJ2-2; TRBD2 matches 15 bases. Germline assignment: CDR1 KGHSH and CDR2 LQKENI. V was pared by 3 bases and J by 4 bases, with 3 bases of the junction left unmatched. The CDR3 is 17 residues long. CDR3 in amino acids: CASSPPGLAGGTGELFF. The CDR3 DNA reads as TGTGCCAGCTCACCCCCGGGACTAGCGGGGGGCACCGGGGAGCTGTTTTTT.

This chain connects TRBV4-3 to TRBJ1-2; D not certain. In germline, CDR1 is LGHNA, CDR2 YSLEER. The CDR3 totals 17 residues. V shed 0 bases and J shed 8 bases, with 22 bases lying between them. The DNA of the CDR3 is TGCGCCAGCAGCCAAGATGCACAGTCTCTCCGATATGGGGGCTACACCTTC. This codes for CASSQDAQSLRYGGYTF.

This chain joins TRBV19 and TRBJ2-4, with 8 bases fitting TRBD1. V lost 1 base and J lost 5; bases outside the gene matches: 1. CDR3 size: 14 residues. Germline V gene sequence: CDR1 LNHDA, CDR2 SQIVND (reference sequence). In nucleotides, the CDR3 is TGTGCCAGTAGTATAGCAGGGGGCGAAAACATTCAGTACTTC. This sequence encodes CASSIAGGENIQYF.

V and J are TRBV6-5 and TRBJ1-5; D gene ambiguous. Germline CDR1 is MNHEY and CDR2 is SVGAGI. The CDR3 spans 13 residues. Trimming took 7 bases from V and 4 from J, leaving 11 bases between them. CDR3 nucleotide sequence: TGTGCCAGCATGAAGGTACTGAATCAGCCCCAGCATTTT. Translation: CASMKVLNQPQHF.

This sequence joins TRBV11-2 and TRBJ1-1; D is perhaps TRBD1 (5 bases). This CDR3 comprises 17 residues. Germline V gene data show CDR1 as SGHAT and CDR2 as FQNNGV. V was pared by 2 bases and J by 0 bases, with 16 bases between. The CDR3 DNA is TGTGCCAGCAGCTTAAGCGGTCTGGGGCTCATGAACACTGAAGCTTTCTTT. It is translated as CASSLSGLGLMNTEAFF.

The chain combines TRBV7-9 with TRBJ2-3; 8 bases are shared with TRBD1. The germline gives CDR1 SEHNR, CDR2 FQNEAQ (reference sequence). CDR3 size: 14 residues. The V and J ends lost 5 bases and 5 bases, in that order; junction bases with no gene match: 6. This CDR3 is CASSLGTGRDTQYF. The CDR3 DNA sequence: TGTGCCAGCAGCCTCGGGACAGGAAGAGATACGCAGTATTTT.

The rearrangement joins TRBV7-9 to TRBJ2-1; no definite D call. Germline loops: CDR1 SEHNR, CDR2 FQNEAQ (reference sequence). The V gene lost 2 bases and the J gene lost 0 bases, with 11 bases spanning the gap. The CDR3 covers 16 residues. This chain's CDR3 is CASSLIGRSSYNEQFF. Here the CDR3 DNA reads TGTGCCAGCAGCTTAATCGGGCGGAGCTCCTACAATGAGCAGTTCTTC.

By its share, this clone is medium-sized. The chain links TRBV4-1 to TRBJ2-7; D unresolved. Germline V gives CDR1 MGHRA, CDR2 YSYEKL. The CDR3 length is 11 residues. The V gene lost 0 bases and the J gene lost 6 bases, with 3 bases spanning the gap. CDR3 sequence reads: CASSQDSEQYF. The CDR3 DNA reads TGCGCCAGCAGCCAAGACAGCGAGCAGTACTTC.

Only one count was recorded for this clone. The chain uses TRBV5-1 and TRBJ2-1; weak D call: TRBD2 (5 bases). Trimming took off 5 bases at V and 5 bases at J, with 14 bases between the two ends. This CDR3 region has 14 residues. The germline gives CDR1 SGHRS, CDR2 YFSETQ. The CDR3 region is CASRSGWRDNEQFF. CDR3 nucleotide sequence: TGCGCCAGCAGGTCGGGGTGGCGGGACAATGAGCAGTTCTTC.

The chain joins TRBV4-3 to TRBJ2-7, with D tentatively TRBD1 (6 bases). This CDR3 is 17 amino acids long. V was cut by 0 bases and J by 3 bases, with 18 bases left in between. In germline, CDR1 is LGHNA, CDR2 YSLEER. The CDR3 protein is CASSQEGLGHAYYEQYF. As DNA, the CDR3 is TGCGCCAGCAGCCAAGAAGGTCTGGGACATGCCTACTACGAGCAGTACTTC.

The V call is TRBV28, the J call TRBJ1-5, with 7 bases identical to TRBD1. The CDR3 extends over 14 amino acids. V gave up 3 bases and J gave up 4 bases; unmatched junction bases: 3. Germline assignment: CDR1 MDHEN and CDR2 SYDVKM. CDR3: CASSLLQGNQPQHF. CDR3 DNA: TGTGCCAGCAGTTTGCTACAGGGGAATCAGCCCCAGCATTTT.

The chain joins TRBV2 to TRBJ2-3, with TRBD1 identical over 9 bases. The trim removed 9 bases at V and 3 bases at J, leaving 7 bases unmatched. Germline CDR1 is SNHLY and CDR2 is FYNNEI. The CDR3 has 14 amino acids. The CDR3 reads CASGGTGRTDTQYF. The CDR3 DNA sequence: TGTGCCAGTGGGGGGACAGGGCGTACAGATACGCAGTATTTT.

This CDR3 is CASSTVGGENTEAFF. DNA of the CDR3: TGCGCCAGCAGCACCGTGGGGGGCGAGAACACTGAAGCTTTCTTT. The gene calls are TRBV5-1 and TRBJ1-1, with D perhaps matching TRBD1 (6 bases). Germline V gene data show CDR1 as SGHRS and CDR2 as YFSETQ. This CDR3 spans 15 amino acids. V shed 4 bases and J shed 1 base, with 14 bases lying between them.

This chain joins TRBV6-6 and TRBJ2-2; the match to TRBD1 covers 8 bases. CDR1 is MNHNY, CDR2 SVGAGI, per germline (reference sequence). V lost 8 bases to trimming and J lost 1 base; unmatched junction nucleotides: 3. This CDR3 has 14 amino acids. The CDR3 sequence is CASLGTGNTGELFF. CDR3 bases: TGTGCCAGCCTCGGGACAGGGAACACCGGGGAGCTGTTTTTT.

The V and J genes are TRBV4-2 and TRBJ2-7; D remains ambiguous. CDR3 length: 13 residues. V gave up 1 base and J gave up 5 bases, with 9 bases separating them. The germline V gene has CDR1 LGHNA and CDR2 YNFKEQ. The CDR3 sequence: CASSQALRDEQYF. The CDR3 bases are TGTGCCAGCAGCCAAGCGCTTAGGGACGAGCAGTACTTC.